A selection of T cell receptor beta chains follows, all from one sample in a study of cytomegalovirus exposure and HLA in healthy donors. Clones were read by immunoSEQ multiplex PCR, and TCRdb kept only the in-frame ones, dropping some. The sample lists about 140,000 clones, 75% to 90% occurring once. The sample comprised PBMCs. The receptors derive from a female donor in good health and CMV-seronegative. CDR3s leave out the opening cysteine and the closing phenylalanine or tryptophan. The order of the fields is CDR3 length, V gene, J gene, CDR3 protein.

>13|TRBV7-2|TRBJ2-5
ASSQWDSIQETQY
>14|TRBV9|TRBJ2-2
ASSVVLGSSTGELF
>15|TRBV5-6|TRBJ1-6
ASSLWPGVGGNSPLH
>10|TRBV27|TRBJ2-1
ASSLWGDEQF
>13|TRBV6-1|TRBJ2-5
ASRGDRVRQETQY
>13|TRBV5-4|TRBJ1-2
ASSYGQGGNYGYT
>12|TRBV5-4|TRBJ2-3
ASSVQGLADTQY
>14|TRBV9|TRBJ2-3
ASSLPGGLSTDTQY
>11|TRBV10-2|TRBJ2-7
ASSEGQTYEQY
>13|TRBV23-1|TRBJ2-2
ASSRVGERPGELF
>15|TRBV4-2|TRBJ2-1
ASSQDQIWTSGNEQF
>15|TRBV4-1|TRBJ2-7
ASSQDPTSGRLGEQY
>13|TRBV6-5|TRBJ1-1
ASSSPAVMNTEAF
>13|TRBV6-5|TRBJ1-4
ASRLDTGSNEKLF
>14|TRBV27|TRBJ2-2
ASTSNAQGWTGELF
>15|TRBV2|TRBJ2-7
ASRDKRHWSETYEQY
>15|TRBV12-5|TRBJ2-7
ASGFEEGTSQSYEQY
>11|TRBV5-1|TRBJ2-5
ASSSKGAETQY
>12|TRBV4-1|TRBJ2-4
ASSQAGGLNIQY
>12|TRBV6-1|TRBJ2-1
ASSEGPGGNEQF
>12|TRBV7-6|TRBJ1-2
ASSLAQGAGGYT
>11|TRBV29-1|TRBJ1-5
SVERGLGQPQH
>12|TRBV7-9|TRBJ1-2
ASSSGQRDRGYT
>13|TRBV27|TRBJ2-7
ASRNTAGGPYEQY
>10|TRBV30|TRBJ2-1
AWSLGGNEQF
>12|TRBV11-3|TRBJ1-3
ASSYRRRGNTIY
>15|TRBV28|TRBJ2-1
ASSQAEGRPSYNEQF
>13|TRBV7-9|TRBJ2-7
ASSLNQAVSYEQY
>12|TRBV7-9|TRBJ2-3
ASSRTGGTDTQY
>9|TRBV6-1|TRBJ1-6
ASNMGQHFH
>13|TRBV6-5|TRBJ2-1
ASSYSGRGLNEQF
>10|TRBV28|TRBJ2-7
ASSFTVYEQY
>13|TRBV5-6|TRBJ1-5
ASSWRPEGNQPQH
>12|TRBV5-4|TRBJ2-7
ASSLGDRGDEQY
>10|TRBV18|TRBJ1-1
ASSPTDTEAF
>13|TRBV7-2|TRBJ1-1
ASSLYRLGNTEAF
>13|TRBV4-2|TRBJ1-6
ASSREGSYNSPLH
>14|TRBV7-9|TRBJ1-4
ASSSTSGQWGEKLF
>14|TRBV9|TRBJ2-3
ASSVGLAGDTDTQY
>12|TRBV5-1|TRBJ2-3
ASSLGQGSDTQY
>12|TRBV28|TRBJ1-5
ASIFPGGGQPQH
>12|TRBV9|TRBJ1-1
ASRPAETSTEAF
>13|TRBV7-9|TRBJ2-7
ASSEGLAMYDEQY
>12|TRBV11-2|TRBJ1-4
ASSLGQGVEKLF
>13|TRBV28|TRBJ1-5
ASYPGQGGNQPQH
>10|TRBV27|TRBJ1-5
ASSRRNQPQH
>12|TRBV6-1|TRBJ1-5
ASSHREMEQPQH
>12|TRBV28|TRBJ2-5
ASWRRDSQETQY
>13|TRBV4-1|TRBJ2-5
ASSQDGGSHETQY
>13|TRBV25-1|TRBJ2-6
ASSNRGRGANVLT
>13|TRBV4-1|TRBJ2-1
ASSQGLLTYNEQF
>13|TRBV4-2|TRBJ2-7
ASSSLAGLSYEQY
>11|TRBV10-3|TRBJ1-2
AISVTGSYGYT
>13|TRBV7-6|TRBJ2-1
ASSPRVAGELEQF